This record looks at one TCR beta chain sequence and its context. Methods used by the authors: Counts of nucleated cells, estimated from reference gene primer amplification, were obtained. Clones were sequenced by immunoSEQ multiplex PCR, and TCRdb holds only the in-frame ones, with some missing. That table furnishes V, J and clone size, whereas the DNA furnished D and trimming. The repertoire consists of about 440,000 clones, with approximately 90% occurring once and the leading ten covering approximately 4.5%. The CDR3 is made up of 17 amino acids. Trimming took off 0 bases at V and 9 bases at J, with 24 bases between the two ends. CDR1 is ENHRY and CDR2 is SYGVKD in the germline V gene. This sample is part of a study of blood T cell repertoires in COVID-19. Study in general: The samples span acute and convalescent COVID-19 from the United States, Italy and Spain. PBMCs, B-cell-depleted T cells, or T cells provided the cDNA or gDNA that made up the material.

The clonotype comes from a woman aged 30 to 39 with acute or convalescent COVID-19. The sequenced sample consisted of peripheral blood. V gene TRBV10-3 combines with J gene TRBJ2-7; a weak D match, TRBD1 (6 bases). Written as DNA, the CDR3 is TGTGCCATCAGTGAGTCATCCCGGGACACTTTACAGGACGGGCAGTACTTC. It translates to CAISESSRDTLQDGQYF.